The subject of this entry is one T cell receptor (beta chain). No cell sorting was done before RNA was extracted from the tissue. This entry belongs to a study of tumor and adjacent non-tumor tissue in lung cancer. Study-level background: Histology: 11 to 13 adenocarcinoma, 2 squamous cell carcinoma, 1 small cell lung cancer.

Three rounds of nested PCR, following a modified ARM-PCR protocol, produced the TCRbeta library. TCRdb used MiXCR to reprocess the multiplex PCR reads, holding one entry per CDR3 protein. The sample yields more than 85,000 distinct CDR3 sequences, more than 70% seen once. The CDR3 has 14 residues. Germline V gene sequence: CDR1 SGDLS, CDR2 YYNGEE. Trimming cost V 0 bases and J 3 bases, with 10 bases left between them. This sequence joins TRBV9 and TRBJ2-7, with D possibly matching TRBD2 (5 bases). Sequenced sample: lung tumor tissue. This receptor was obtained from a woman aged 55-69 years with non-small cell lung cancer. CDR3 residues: CASSVGEGFYEQYF. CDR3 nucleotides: TGTGCCAGCAGCGTAGGAGAGGGTTTCTACGAGCAGTACTTC.